The clone carrying this TCR beta chain is a singleton in its sample. What it recognizes is unknown. The donors belonged to the approximately 130-subject validation cohort, separate from the roughly 710-subject first cohort. The sample belongs to a study of cytomegalovirus exposure and HLA in healthy donors. Assay used: immunoSEQ multiplex PCR; TCRdb lists only in-frame clones, some missing. The sample lists around 190,000 clones, about nine tenths seen once, with around 7.2% in the top ten. Points from the study as a whole: The study listed approximately 160 cytomegalovirus-associated TCR beta chains.

With V trimmed by 2 bases and J by 2 bases, 5 bases remained unmatched. Germline CDR1 reads MGHRA; CDR2 reads YSYEKL. The CDR3 length is 16 residues. Sequenced sample: PBMCs. The J gene is TRBJ2-7, the V gene TRBV4-1; 11 bases are a match to TRBD1. This TCR came from a man aged 30 to 39 in good health and CMV-seropositive. The CDR3 region has the DNA TGCGCCAGCAGCCAAAACCTGGGACAGGGGGCCTACGAGCAGTACTTC. Encoded protein: CASSQNLGQGAYEQYF.